This T cell receptor beta chain was profiled in a study of blood T cell repertoires in COVID-19. At the level of the study: The United States, Italy and Spain provided the acute and convalescent COVID-19 samples. The cDNA or gDNA used as material had been derived from T cells, B-cell-depleted T cells, or PBMCs.

Original methodology: The authors estimated nucleated cell counts from reference gene primer amplification. The repertoire was sequenced with immunoSEQ multiplex PCR; TCRdb's copy has only in-frame clones and lacks some. For V, J and clone size, that table is used; D and trimming come from the DNA. This sample has some 370,000 clones, with more than 75% found just once. In its sample, this clone was seen a few times. The specimen was peripheral blood. The TCR sequence derives from a woman in her 30s with COVID-19, enrolled during active disease.

CDR3 DNA sequence: TGTGCCAGCGGCCCAGAGGGGACTAGCGGACACACCGGGGAGCTGTTTTTT. Translated, it gives CASGPEGTSGHTGELFF. The V gene is TRBV28, the J gene TRBJ2-2, with 11 positions matching TRBD2. V lost 8 bases, J lost 3 bases, and 11 bases stayed unmatched. The CDR3 runs to 17 residues. Germline V CDR1 and CDR2: MDHEN, SYDVKM.